This T cell receptor (beta chain) appears in the sequencing data of a study of control samples from healthy donors and cancer patients. Sequencing was performed with immunoSEQ multiplex PCR; in TCRdb, only in-frame clones are kept and a portion is missing. The table includes about 190,000 clones, approximately 92% detected once. CDR1 and CDR2 from the germline V gene are LGHNA and YNFKEQ. With 1 base removed from V and 4 bases from J, the gap between germline ends came to 17 bases. The CDR3 is 16 residues long. Sequenced: blood. The clonotype comes from a man in his late teens or twenties in good health. The chain carries TRBV4-2 and TRBJ2-7; D may match TRBD1 or TRBD2 (5 bases each). The CDR3 protein is CASSQVGRDHVYEQYF. DNA of the CDR3: TGTGCCAGCAGCCAAGTTGGTCGGGACCATGTGTACGAGCAGTACTTC.